Below, 9 T cell receptor beta chains from the same sample are listed, as sequenced in a study of blood T cell repertoires in COVID-19. Profiled with immunoSEQ multiplex PCR; TCRdb holds only in-frame clones, not every one. The sample contains 150,000 or so clones, roughly 86% of which appear only once. Sequences were obtained from peripheral blood. The origin of the receptors is a woman aged 70-85 years with COVID-19, enrolled during active disease.

The J gene is TRBJ2-5, the V gene TRBV5-6; no definite D call. Trimming took 4 bases from V and 5 from J, leaving 6 bases between them. Germline values: CDR1 SGHDT, CDR2 YYEEEE. The CDR3 runs 11 residues. The CDR3 DNA follows: TGTGCCAGCAGCGTCGGTGAGACCCAGTACTTC. Amino acids: CASSVGETQYF. Filled out from reference TRBV5-6 and TRBJ2-5, the complete variable domain reads DAGVTQSPTHLIKTRGQQVTLRCSPKSGHDTVSWYQQALGQGPQFIFQYYEEEERQRGNFPDRFSGHQFPNYSSELNVNALLLGDSALYLCASSVGETQYFGPGTRLLVL.

V gene TRBV28 combines with J gene TRBJ2-5; possible D gene TRBD2, 6 bases. V lost 3 bases to trimming and J lost 4 bases, with 9 bases between them. The length of the CDR3 is 13 residues. Germline values: CDR1 MDHEN, CDR2 SYDVKM. The CDR3 nucleotides are TGTGCCAGCAGTTTGACTAGTATAGAGACCCAGTACTTC. The encoded protein is CASSLTSIETQYF.

This rearrangement joins TRBV3-1 (or the pseudogene TRBV3-2) to TRBJ2-2; tentative D call: TRBD2 (6 bases). CDR3 length: 12 residues. V dropped 4 bases and J dropped 8 bases, with 8 bases sitting between them. CDR1 LGHDT and CDR2 YNNKEL come from the germline V gene (reference sequence). The CDR3 region has the DNA TGTGCCAGCAGCCCGGGGGTGGGGGAGCTGTTTTTT. Its translation is CASSPGVGELFF.

This chain connects TRBV12-3 or TRBV12-4 to TRBJ1-2; 9 bases fit TRBD1. J was trimmed by 8 bases and V by 5 bases; bases with no gene match: 3. CDR3 size: 12 residues. For the CDR3, the DNA is TGTGCCAGCAGTGGGACAGGGTTAGGCTACACCTTC. This translates into CASSGTGLGYTF.

The chain uses TRBV4-1 and TRBJ1-1; D gene ambiguous. Trimming took 2 bases from V and 1 from J, leaving 5 bases between them. Looked up from germline, CDR1 is MGHRA and CDR2 is YSYEKL. The CDR3 is 13 residues long. CDR3 loop: CASSQKQNTEAFF. The CDR3 DNA reads as TGCGCCAGCAGCCAAAAACAGAACACTGAAGCTTTCTTT.

This chain uses TRBV3-1 (or the pseudogene TRBV3-2) with TRBJ2-1, with a possible D match to TRBD1 (6 bases). This CDR3 has 11 amino acids. Germline CDR1 reads LGHDT; CDR2 reads YNNKEL (reference sequence). Trimming removed 4 bases at V and 12 bases at J, with 10 bases between. Written as DNA, the CDR3 is TGTGCCAGCAGCCGGACAGAAGTGCAGTTCTTC. It encodes CASSRTEVQFF.

The rearrangement joins TRBV7-2 to TRBJ1-1, with TRBD1 identical over 7 bases. CDR1 and CDR2 (germline): SGHTA, FQGNSA. CDR3 length: 14 residues. J was trimmed by 0 bases and V by 3 bases; bases with no gene match: 1. CDR3 region: CASSFGTVNTEAFF. For the CDR3, the DNA is TGTGCCAGCAGCTTCGGGACAGTGAACACTGAAGCTTTCTTT.

The chain combines TRBV5-1 with TRBJ1-6; no definite D call. Germline lookup yields CDR1 SGHRS and CDR2 YFSETQ. The CDR3 contains 13 residues. Trimming pared 4 bases from V and 5 bases from J, leaving 7 bases between. The chain's CDR3 is CASSAGDNSPLHF. In nucleotides, the CDR3 is TGCGCCAGCAGCGCTGGAGATAATTCACCCCTCCACTTT. Complete variable domain (other parts from reference TRBV5-1 and TRBJ1-6): KAGVTQTPRYLIKTRGQQVTLSCSPISGHRSVSWYQQTPGQGLQFLFEYFSETQRNKGNFPGRFSGRQFSNSRSEMNVSTLELGDSALYLCASSAGDNSPLHFGNGTRLTVT.

The chain uses TRBV27 and TRBJ1-1, with 8 bases aligning to TRBD1. Germline-derived CDR1 and CDR2 are MNHEY and SMNVEV (reference sequence). V gave up 6 bases and J gave up 1 base; unmatched junction bases: 10. The CDR3 is 16 amino acids. The CDR3 loop is CASSYTPDRANTEAFF. DNA of the CDR3: TGTGCCAGCAGCTATACCCCGGACAGGGCGAACACTGAAGCTTTCTTT.